The text below deals with one T cell receptor beta chain. The specificity of this receptor is unknown. Base qualities are not at hand, and no much larger clone is one base apart. For sequencing of the TCRbeta CDR3 region, genomic DNA was extracted from the sorted cells. TCRbeta CDR3 regions were sequenced using the immunoSEQ Assay. TCRdb took this table from immuneACCESS and kept in-frame rearrangements with V and J called. Such tables lack part of the clones; where checked against another copy, unresolved V genes explain under half of the gap, and the rest is unexplained. The sample table lists tens of thousands of clones, roughly nine tenths of them with a count of one. Approximately 0.36% of the sample goes to the ten largest clones. This entry comes from a study of OX40 agonist ivuxolimab in advanced cancers. As for the study more broadly: The costimulatory receptor OX40 (CD134) was targeted by ivuxolimab, a fully human IgG2 agonistic monoclonal antibody. Patients were allowed to have had prior anti-PD-1, anti-PD-L1 or anti-CTLA-4 therapy, and 40% of the dose-escalation patients had been treated with checkpoint inhibitors. Intravenous ivuxolimab was administered to patients every 2 weeks at six dose levels: 0.01, 0.1, 0.3, 1.5, 3 and 10 mg/kg. In the dose-escalation cohort, more than 75% of patients were male, and the mean age was about 55 years, with a range of 23 to 79. Three dose-escalation patients achieved partial responses, one with hepatocellular carcinoma and two with cutaneous melanoma. Of the approximately 54 patients in dose escalation, about 20 had hepatocellular carcinoma, approximately 15 had melanoma, 9 had renal cell carcinoma and 9 had head and neck cancer. The paper describes the monotherapy dose-escalation part (N = 52 patients) of the phase I trial of ivuxolimab. Peripheral TCRbeta sequencing was intended to test whether TCR sequence diversity was altered and clonal T-cell expansion was caused by ivuxolimab. What the study reported, not specific to this receptor: Low levels of normalized T-cell clonal expansion were also seen in some nonresponding patients. At doses from 0.1 to 3.0 mg/kg, clonal expansion was seen in both CD4+ and CD8+ blood T cells between baseline and week 6. After ivuxolimab, expanded clones were on average more numerous among CD8+ T cells than among CD4+ T cells. The antigen specificity of the clonally expanded peripheral T cells was not determined. Partial responders in the 0.1-3.0 mg/kg groups had among the lowest normalized peripheral clonal expansion, especially among CD8+ T cells.

The trial excluded patients who had a history of autoimmune disease or were on systemic immunosuppression. Peripheral blood for TCR sequencing was collected from all dose cohorts at baseline, on cycle 4 day 1, and on cycle 7 day 1. The samples were taken from a phase I, first-in-human, multicenter, open-label dose-escalation trial of ivuxolimab. The trial enrolled adults with locally advanced or metastatic head and neck squamous cell, hepatocellular, melanoma or renal cell carcinoma. Before TCR sequencing, CD4+ T cells and CD8+ T cells were sorted from peripheral blood as separate populations. The sequence was obtained from an adult with an advanced solid tumor such as melanoma, head and neck, liver or kidney cancer. This specimen was CD4+ or CD8+ T cells sorted from blood, taken in a trial of the OX40 agonist ivuxolimab.

The sequence in DNA is TGTGCCAGCAGCCCCATGTCGGTGGCCTATGGCTACACCTTC. It codes for CASSPMSVAYGYTF. The sequence links TRBV5-6 to TRBJ1-2, with the identity of the D gene unclear. CDR1 SGHDT and CDR2 YYEEEE are derived from the germline V gene. V is clipped by 4 bases and J by 4 bases, and the sequence between their germline boundaries is 14 bases long. Including the terminal cysteine and phenylalanine, the CDR3 comprises 14 residues. Only CDR3 DNA is held: 42 bases, read in frame from base 1.